One T cell receptor beta chain is described in this entry. Its antigen target is currently unknown. Base quality data are lacking; no much larger clone is found one base away. These data originate in a study of shared clonotypes between healthy human individuals (dated by TCRdb to 2019 to 2021). Study-wide context: The cohort comprised two women and a few men aged 18 to 49 years. To estimate repertoire size and how much clonotype sharing occurs between individuals, the study deeply sequenced the blood TCR repertoires of five or six healthy adults. Per donor, three plates each were used for CD4 naive and CD4 memory, two for CD8 naive, and one for CD8 memory. Between about 0.85 and 8.9 billion PBMCs per donor were obtained by leukapheresis. Libraries were prepared and TCR repertoires were sequenced by different laboratories using diverse techniques, in order to increase sequencing depth and limit assay-specific biases. What the authors observed across the whole study: Sharing across a few donors was observed for roughly 5% of naive CD4, under 4% of naive CD8, about 2.5% of memory CD4, and approximately 0.41% of memory CD8 clonotypes. Incomplete sequencing was indicated by rarefaction of sorted-subset datasets, despite the large sequencing depth. Sampling was limited to blood, and TCR repertoires in tissue likely differ from TCR repertoires in blood. Compared with non-shared clonotypes, the clonotypes found in all four sorted-subset donors had higher generation probabilities. Pairwise subsampling indicated that sequencing depth was expected to affect the degree of clonotype sharing among donors. Because the study included only a small number of donors, the genetic and exposure-history diversity represented was limited. Estimated clonotype richness was generally larger for naive than for memory subsets.

CDR1 is given as SQVTM and CDR2 as ANQGSEA, both from the germline V gene. The cysteine opens and the phenylalanine closes a CDR3 of 18 amino acids. CDR3 DNA is the only sequence kept; it has 54 bases, read in frame from the first base. Deletion took 0 bases off V and 7 bases off J, with a span of 24 bases between the germline ends. Healthy HIV-negative adults with no recently reported acute infections or vaccinations were included as donors. Only Caucasian adults living in Nashville, Tennessee, USA were represented among the donors. CD4+ T cells were enriched by magnetic negative selection; naive cells were then positively selected on CD45RA, and the negative fraction formed the memory subset. Blood was collected by leukapheresis, and PBMCs were isolated by Ficoll-Histopaque density gradient centrifugation and then cryopreserved in liquid nitrogen vapor phase. Analytical flow cytometry was used to check the purity and quantity of every magnetically sorted T cell population. Genomic DNA was isolated from each sorted fraction and quantified by UV absorbance on a Nanodrop 2000c.

TCR CDR3 regions were amplified from genomic DNA by multiplex PCR using the deep immunoSEQ assay. Genomic DNA extracted from each cell subset was distributed evenly over all wells of several immunoSEQ 96-well plates, and each plate served as one replicate. Each replicate PCR for sorted subsets received about 0.2 ug genomic DNA, equal to about 30,000 T cell genomes. Purified libraries were measured with a Qubit 3.0 fluorometer, size-checked on a Bioanalyzer 2100, and measured again with the KAPA Library Quantification kit. Every immunoSEQ 96-well plate was sequenced on a dedicated single-read 150-cycle Illumina NextSeq 550 flow cell. Turning to the authors' computational methods: Because only junctional sequences without quality scores were contained in the immunoSEQ output, filtering matching that applied to full-length reads could not be performed. To assign V/J genes and CDR3, sequences were annotated using PyIR, a Python wrapper for IgBLAST v1.9, with IMGT germline references. Reads with weak V/J assignments (E-value above 1e-6), missing CDR3, stop codons, out-of-frame junctions, or ambiguous translated residues were removed. V3J clonotypes were defined as sequences sharing an identical inferred V gene, J gene, and CDR3 amino acid sequence. To compute the percentage overlap between repertoires, the number of shared unique clonotypes was divided by the size of the smaller repertoire. RTK rarefaction, the Chao1 estimator, and Recon v2.1 estimates of unobserved clonotypes were used to assess repertoire richness. For all TCRbeta clonotypes obtained by the gDNA method from several donors, generation probabilities were computed with OLGA. TCRdb obtained this table from immuneACCESS and retained in-frame rearrangements with V and J assigned. These tables miss some clones; where compared with another copy, unresolved V genes account for less than half of the shortfall, and the remainder is unexplained. V, J and clone size were drawn from that table, and D and trimming were deduced from the DNA. The sample table records around 350,000 clones; more than 60% of these occur just once. The ten largest clones represent over 9.5% of the sample.

The V gene is TRBV29-1 and the J gene is TRBJ1-4; TRBD1 could be the D gene, as 5 bases match. Sequenced sample: memory CD4+ T cells sorted from blood. The cell subset or site label, read with the paper, signifies: CD45RA-negative fraction. The clonotype originates from a man younger than 45 in good health. The nucleotides read TGCAGCGTTGAAGACCCAGGGTTGGGGCTGGGTAGAAGTGAAAAACTGTTTTTT. This gives the protein CSVEDPGLGLGRSEKLFF.